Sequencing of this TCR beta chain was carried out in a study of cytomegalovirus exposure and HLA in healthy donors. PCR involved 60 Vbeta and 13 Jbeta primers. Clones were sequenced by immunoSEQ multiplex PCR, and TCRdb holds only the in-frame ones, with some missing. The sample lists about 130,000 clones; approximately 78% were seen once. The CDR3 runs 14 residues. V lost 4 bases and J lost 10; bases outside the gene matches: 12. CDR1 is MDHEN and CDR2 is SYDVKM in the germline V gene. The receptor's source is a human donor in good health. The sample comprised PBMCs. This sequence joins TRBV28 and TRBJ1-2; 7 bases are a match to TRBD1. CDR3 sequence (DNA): TGTGCCAGCAGTTCCCTCAGGGGGTTTTCCCTCTACACCTTC. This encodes CASSSLRGFSLYTF.